This T cell receptor (beta chain) was documented in a study of blood T cell repertoires in COVID-19. The study assigned cohorts using participant-reported clinical history. The protocol was immunoSEQ multiplex PCR, while the TCRdb copy is restricted to in-frame clones and leaves out a portion. The table shows about 180,000 clones, with about 88% occurring only once. The germline gives CDR1 SNHLY, CDR2 FYNNEI. V was trimmed by 0 bases and J by 6 bases, leaving 13 bases between them. The CDR3 covers 15 residues. V gene TRBV2 combines with J gene TRBJ2-3, with D tentatively TRBD2 (5 bases). This TCR came from a woman in her 40s with acute COVID-19. Sequenced sample: PBMCs or T cells enriched from blood (not recorded which). The CDR3 sequence: CASSEARDGMDTQYF. Written as DNA, the CDR3 is TGTGCCAGCAGTGAAGCCCGGGATGGGATGGATACGCAGTATTTT.